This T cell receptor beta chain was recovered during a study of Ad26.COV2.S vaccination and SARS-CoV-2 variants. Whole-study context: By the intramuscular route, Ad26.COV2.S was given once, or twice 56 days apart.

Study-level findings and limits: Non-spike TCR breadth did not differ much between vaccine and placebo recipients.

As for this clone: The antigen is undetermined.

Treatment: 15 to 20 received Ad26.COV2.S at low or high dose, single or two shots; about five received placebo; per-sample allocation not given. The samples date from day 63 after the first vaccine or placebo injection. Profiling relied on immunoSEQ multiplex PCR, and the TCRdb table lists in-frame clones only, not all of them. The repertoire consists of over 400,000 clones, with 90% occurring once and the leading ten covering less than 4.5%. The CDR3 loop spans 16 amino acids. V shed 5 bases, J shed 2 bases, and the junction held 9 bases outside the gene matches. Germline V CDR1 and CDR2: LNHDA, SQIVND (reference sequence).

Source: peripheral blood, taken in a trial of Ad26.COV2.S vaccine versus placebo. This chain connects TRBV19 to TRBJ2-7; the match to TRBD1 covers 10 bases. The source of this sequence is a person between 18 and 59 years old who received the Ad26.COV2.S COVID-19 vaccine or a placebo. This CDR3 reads CASSSNAGTGAYEQYF. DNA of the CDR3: TGTGCCAGTAGTTCAAACGCCGGGACAGGGGCCTACGAGCAGTACTTC.